One sample yielded the 5 T cell receptor beta chains listed below, sequenced in a study of type 1 and type 2 diabetes patients. Genomic DNA was the PCR template. Multiplex PCR with 30 forward and 13 reverse primers amplified the TCR beta CDR3. TCRdb reprocessed the multiplex PCR reads with MiXCR, giving one entry per CDR3 protein. The sample yields 250,000 or so distinct CDR3 sequences, 47% seen once. Sequencing was done on a sample of peripheral blood mononuclear cells (PBMCs). The origin of the receptors is a man younger than 30 with type 2 diabetes.

This sequence joins TRBV12-5 and TRBJ2-7, with a weak D call TRBD2 (5 bases). The CDR3 extends over 12 amino acids. Germline values: CDR1 LGHNT, CDR2 FRNRAP. The CDR3 DNA reads TGTGCCACCCCAGGCGACGGGGACGAGCAGTACTTC. It is translated as CATPGDGDEQYF.

This clonotype appeared a few times. The chain recombines TRBV24-1 with TRBJ2-7; D not resolved. Germline V CDR1 and CDR2: KGHDR, SFDVKD. The CDR3 runs 11 residues. Trimming removed 4 bases from V and 5 bases from J, with 5 bases in between. The CDR3, as DNA: TGTGCCACCAGTGAGGCAAACGAGCAGTACTTC. Translating it yields CATSEANEQYF.

This clonotype was counted ten times or more. This chain connects TRBV15 to TRBJ2-2, with TRBD1 matching 9 bases. Germline CDR1 reads LNHNV; CDR2 reads YYDKDF (reference sequence). V was pared by 5 bases and J by 0 bases, with 7 bases of the junction left unmatched. This CDR3 spans 17 amino acids. The CDR3 reads CATSVSRDRANTGELFF. The CDR3 DNA reads as TGTGCCACCAGCGTCAGCCGGGACAGGGCGAACACCGGGGAGCTGTTTTTT.

The chain has TRBV7-2 and TRBJ1-5, with 12 bases fitting TRBD1. V was clipped by 3 bases and J by 4 bases; unmatched bases: 7. From germline, CDR1 is SGHTA and CDR2 FQGNSA. The CDR3 covers 17 residues. The chain's CDR3 is CASSLGQGAWGNQPQHF. The CDR3 nucleotides are TGTGCCAGCAGCTTGGGACAGGGGGCGTGGGGGAATCAGCCCCAGCATTTT. Full variable domain (missing parts from reference TRBV7-2 and TRBJ1-5): GAGVSQSPSNKVTEKGKDVELRCDPISGHTALYWYRQSLGQGLEFLIYFQGNSAPDKSGLPSDRFSAERTGGSVSTLTIQRTQQEDSAVYLCASSLGQGAWGNQPQHFGDGTRLSIL.

This clonotype was seen ten or more times. This chain connects TRBV28 to TRBJ1-2; the D gene is possibly TRBD1 (5 bases). Germline V gene lookup returns CDR1 MDHEN and CDR2 SYDVKM. V lost 1 base and J 4 bases, leaving 16 bases between the germline ends. The CDR3 loop spans 16 amino acids. The CDR3 is CASSLSDIPTRYGYTF. The CDR3 bases are TGTGCCAGCAGTTTATCGGACATTCCCACCCGCTATGGCTACACCTTC.